This T cell receptor (beta chain) was found in a study of cytomegalovirus exposure and HLA in healthy donors. General study results and limits: In a later analysis, TCR beta V- and J-gene trimming showed a link to a missense DCLRE1C variant. An analysis that came later showed most CMV-associated TCR beta chains appearing HLA-restricted. The only immune exposure information that was available was CMV serostatus.

Trimming cost V 6 bases and J 5 bases; bases outside gene matches: 18. Germline-derived CDR1 and CDR2 are SNHLY and FYNNEI. The CDR3 covers 18 residues. A multiplex PCR was run with 60 Vbeta primers and 13 Jbeta primers. TCRdb keeps only in-frame clones here, not all; method: immunoSEQ multiplex PCR. The sample consists of 95,000 to 130,000 clones, less than 80% of them appearing once. A few counts support this clone. The antigen is not known. This clonotype was sampled from a woman in her 40s in good health and CMV-seropositive. V gene TRBV2 combines with J gene TRBJ2-2; 7 positions match TRBD1. The sample consisted of PBMCs. CDR3 sequence: CASSLITGARLYTGELFF. The CDR3 coding sequence is TGTGCCAGCAGCCTAATTACAGGGGCCCGCCTCTATACCGGGGAGCTGTTTTTT.